The present T cell receptor beta chain was sequenced within a study of shared clonotypes between healthy human individuals. The ends were cut back, 7 bases at V and 0 bases at J, with 15 bases in the middle. Germline V gene data show CDR1 as SEHNR and CDR2 as FQNEAQ (reference sequence). The length of the CDR3 is 15 residues. The assay ran at deep level. Some clones are missing from TCRdb's copy, which holds only in-frame ones; the method was immunoSEQ multiplex PCR. The sample has about 2.1 million clones; approximately 94% are singletons. CD45RO-negative, CCR7-selected cells formed the naive CD8 fraction, which excluded terminally differentiated effector memory CD45RA+ cells.

The receptor was isolated from a man younger than 35 in good health. Some clones in this sample may be carry-over from other donors' samples. The J gene is TRBJ1-1, the V gene TRBV7-9; D is possibly TRBD1 (5 bases). The source material was naive CD8+ T cells from PBMCs. The CDR3 region is CASTWGTGMNTEAFF. The CDR3 DNA sequence: TGTGCCAGCACCTGGGGGACGGGCATGAACACTGAAGCTTTCTTT.